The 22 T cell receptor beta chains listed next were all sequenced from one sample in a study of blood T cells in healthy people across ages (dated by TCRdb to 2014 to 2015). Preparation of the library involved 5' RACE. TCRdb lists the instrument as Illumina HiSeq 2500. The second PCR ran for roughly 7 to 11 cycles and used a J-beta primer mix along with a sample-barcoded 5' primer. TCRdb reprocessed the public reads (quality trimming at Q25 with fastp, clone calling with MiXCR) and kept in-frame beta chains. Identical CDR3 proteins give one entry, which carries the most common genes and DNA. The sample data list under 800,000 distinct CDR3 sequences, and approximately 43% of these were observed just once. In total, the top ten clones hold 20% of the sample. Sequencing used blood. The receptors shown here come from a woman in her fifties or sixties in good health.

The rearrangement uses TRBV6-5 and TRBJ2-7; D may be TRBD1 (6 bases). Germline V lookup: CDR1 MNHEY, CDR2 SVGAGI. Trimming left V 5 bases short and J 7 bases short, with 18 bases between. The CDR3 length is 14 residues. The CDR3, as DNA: TGTGCCAGCAGTCCGAGACAGGTCCGGCGGGAGCAGTACTTC. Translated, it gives CASSPRQVRREQYF.

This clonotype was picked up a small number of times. The DNA for the CDR3 is TGTGCCAGCAGTTTACGGGACAGGGTAGGGGAGACCCAGTACTTC. This translates into CASSLRDRVGETQYF. This chain links TRBV27 with TRBJ2-5, with 9 bases matching TRBD1. The CDR3 is 15 amino acids. CDR1 and CDR2 (germline): MNHEY, SMNVEV (reference sequence). V lost 2 bases and J lost 5; bases outside the gene matches: 6.

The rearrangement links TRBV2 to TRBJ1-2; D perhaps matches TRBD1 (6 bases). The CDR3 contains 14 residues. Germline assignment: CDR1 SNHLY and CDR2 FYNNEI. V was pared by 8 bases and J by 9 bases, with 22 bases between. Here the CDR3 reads CASESPGADERYTF. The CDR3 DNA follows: TGTGCCAGCGAATCACCAGGGGCCGATGAACGCTACACCTTC.

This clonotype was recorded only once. CDR3 amino acids: CASSLMAGTEAFF. DNA for the CDR3: TGTGCCAGCAGTTTAATGGCGGGGACTGAAGCTTTCTTT. The V call is TRBV27, the J call TRBJ1-1, with D unclear. Germline-derived CDR1 and CDR2 are MNHEY and SMNVEV (reference sequence). The CDR3 has 13 residues. With 2 bases removed from V and 5 bases from J, the gap between germline ends came to 9 bases.

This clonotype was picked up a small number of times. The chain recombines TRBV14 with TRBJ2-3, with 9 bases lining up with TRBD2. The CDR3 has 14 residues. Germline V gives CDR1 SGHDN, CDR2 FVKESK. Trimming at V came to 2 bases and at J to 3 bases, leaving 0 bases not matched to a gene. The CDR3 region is CASSQLAGTDTQYF. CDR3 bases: TGTGCCAGCAGCCAACTAGCGGGAACAGATACGCAGTATTTT.

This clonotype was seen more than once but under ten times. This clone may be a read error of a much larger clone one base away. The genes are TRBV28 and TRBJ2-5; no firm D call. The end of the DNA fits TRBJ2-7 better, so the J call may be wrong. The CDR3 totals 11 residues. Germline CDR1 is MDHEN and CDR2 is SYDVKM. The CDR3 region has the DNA TGTGCCAGCAACTCCTACTACGAGCAGTACTTC. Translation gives CASNSYYEQYF.

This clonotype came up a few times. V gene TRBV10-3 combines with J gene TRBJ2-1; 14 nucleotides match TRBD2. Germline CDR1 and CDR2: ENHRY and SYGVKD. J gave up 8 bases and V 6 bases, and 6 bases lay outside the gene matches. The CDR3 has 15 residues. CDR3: CAIRSGTSGSHEQFF. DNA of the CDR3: TGTGCCATCAGATCCGGGACTAGCGGGAGTCATGAGCAGTTCTTC.

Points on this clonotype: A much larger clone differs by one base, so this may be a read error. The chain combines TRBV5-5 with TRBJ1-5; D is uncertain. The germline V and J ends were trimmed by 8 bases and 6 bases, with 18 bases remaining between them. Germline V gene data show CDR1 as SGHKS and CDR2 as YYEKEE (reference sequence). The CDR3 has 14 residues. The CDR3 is CARSPPGDSQPQHF. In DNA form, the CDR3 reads TGTGCCAGAAGTCCGCCCGGGGATTCTCAGCCCCAGCATTTT.

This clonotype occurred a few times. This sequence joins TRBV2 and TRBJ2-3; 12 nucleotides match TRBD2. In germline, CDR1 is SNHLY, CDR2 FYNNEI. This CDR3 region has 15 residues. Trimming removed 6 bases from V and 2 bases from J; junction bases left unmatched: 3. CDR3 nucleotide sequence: TGTGCCAGCAGATGGACTAGCGGGGCCACAGATACGCAGTATTTT. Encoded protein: CASRWTSGATDTQYF.

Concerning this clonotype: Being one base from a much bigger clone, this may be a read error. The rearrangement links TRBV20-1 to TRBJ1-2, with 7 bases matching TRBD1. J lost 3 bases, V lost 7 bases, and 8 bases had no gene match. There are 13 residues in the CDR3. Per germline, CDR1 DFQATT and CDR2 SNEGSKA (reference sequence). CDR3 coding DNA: TGCAGTGGCCAAGGACAGGTGGACTATGGCTACACCTTC. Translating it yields CSGQGQVDYGYTF.

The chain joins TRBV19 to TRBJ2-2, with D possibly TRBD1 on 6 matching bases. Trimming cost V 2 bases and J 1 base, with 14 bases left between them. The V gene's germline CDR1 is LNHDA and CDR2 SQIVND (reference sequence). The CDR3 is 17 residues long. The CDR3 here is CASSILWTAKNTGELFF. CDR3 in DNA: TGTGCCAGTAGTATACTTTGGACAGCCAAGAACACCGGGGAGCTGTTTTTT. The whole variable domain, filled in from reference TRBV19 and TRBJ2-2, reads DGGITQSPKYLFRKEGQNVTLSCEQNLNHDAMYWYRQDPGQGLRLIYYSQIVNDFQKGDIAEGYSVSREKKESFPLTVTSAQKNPTAFYLCASSILWTAKNTGELFFGEGSRLTVL.

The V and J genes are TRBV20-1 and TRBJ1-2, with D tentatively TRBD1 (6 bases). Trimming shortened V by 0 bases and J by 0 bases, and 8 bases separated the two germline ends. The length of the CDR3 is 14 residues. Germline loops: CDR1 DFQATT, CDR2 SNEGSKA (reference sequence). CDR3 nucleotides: TGCAGTGCTAGAGATCAGGGGACTAACTATGGCTACACCTTC. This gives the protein CSARDQGTNYGYTF.

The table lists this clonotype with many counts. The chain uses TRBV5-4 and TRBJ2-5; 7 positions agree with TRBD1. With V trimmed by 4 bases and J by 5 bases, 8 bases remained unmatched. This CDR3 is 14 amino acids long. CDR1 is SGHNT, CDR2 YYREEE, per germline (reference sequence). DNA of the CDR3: TGTGCCAGCAGCCCCCCAACAGGGGTGGAGACCCAGTACTTC. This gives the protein CASSPPTGVETQYF. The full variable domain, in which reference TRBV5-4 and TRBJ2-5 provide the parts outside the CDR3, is ETGVTQSPTHLIKTRGQQVTLRCSSQSGHNTVSWYQQALGQGPQFIFQYYREEENGRGNFPPRFSGLQFPNYSSELNVNALELDDSALYLCASSPPTGVETQYFGPGTRLLVL.

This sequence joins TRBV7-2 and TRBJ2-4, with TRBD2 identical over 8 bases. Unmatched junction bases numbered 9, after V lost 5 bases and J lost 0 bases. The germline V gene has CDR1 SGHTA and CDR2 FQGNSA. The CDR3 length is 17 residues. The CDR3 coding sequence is TGTGCCAGCAGCCCCCTCGCGGGGGGACTAGCCAAAAACATTCAGTACTTC. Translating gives CASSPLAGGLAKNIQYF. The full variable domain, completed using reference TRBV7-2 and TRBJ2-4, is GAGVSQSPSNKVTEKGKDVELRCDPISGHTALYWYRQSLGQGLEFLIYFQGNSAPDKSGLPSDRFSAERTGGSVSTLTIQRTQQEDSAVYLCASSPLAGGLAKNIQYFGAGTRLSVL.

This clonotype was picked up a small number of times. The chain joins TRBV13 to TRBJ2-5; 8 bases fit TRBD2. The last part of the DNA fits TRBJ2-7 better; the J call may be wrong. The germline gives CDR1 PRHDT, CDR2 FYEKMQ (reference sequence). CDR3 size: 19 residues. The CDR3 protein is CASKITGTLKREYGFEQYF. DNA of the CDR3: TGTGCCAGCAAGATAACAGGGACCCTTAAGCGGGAGTATGGATTCGAGCAGTACTTC.

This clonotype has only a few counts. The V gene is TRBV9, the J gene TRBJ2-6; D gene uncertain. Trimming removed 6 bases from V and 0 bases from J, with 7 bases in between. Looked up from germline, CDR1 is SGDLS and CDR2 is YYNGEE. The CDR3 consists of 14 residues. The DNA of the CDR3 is TGTGCCAGCACACCCCGCTCTGGGGCCAACGTCCTGACTTTC. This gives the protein CASTPRSGANVLTF.

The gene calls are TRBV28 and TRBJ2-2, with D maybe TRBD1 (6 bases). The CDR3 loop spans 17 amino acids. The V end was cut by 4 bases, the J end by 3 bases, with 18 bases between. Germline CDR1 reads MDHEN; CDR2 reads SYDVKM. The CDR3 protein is CASSSGAGALDTGELFF. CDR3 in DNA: TGTGCCAGCAGTTCCGGGGCAGGGGCGCTGGACACCGGGGAGCTGTTTTTT.

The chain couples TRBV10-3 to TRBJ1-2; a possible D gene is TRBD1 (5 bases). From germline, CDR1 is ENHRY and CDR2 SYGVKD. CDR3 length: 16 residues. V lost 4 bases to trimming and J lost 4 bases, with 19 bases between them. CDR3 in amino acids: CAISGDRDGRGYGYTF. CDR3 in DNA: TGTGCCATCAGTGGGGACCGGGACGGCAGAGGCTATGGCTACACCTTC.

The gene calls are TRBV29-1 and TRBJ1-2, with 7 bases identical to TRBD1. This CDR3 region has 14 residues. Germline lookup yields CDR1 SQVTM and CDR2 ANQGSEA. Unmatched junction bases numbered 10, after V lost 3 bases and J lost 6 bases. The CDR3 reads CSVDAEQGIHGYTF. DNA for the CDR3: TGCAGCGTTGACGCAGAACAGGGGATCCATGGCTACACCTTC.

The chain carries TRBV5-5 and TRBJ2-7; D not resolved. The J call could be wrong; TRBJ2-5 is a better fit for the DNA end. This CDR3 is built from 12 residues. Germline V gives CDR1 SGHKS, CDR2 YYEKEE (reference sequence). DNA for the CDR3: TGTGCCAGCAGCTTGGAATTGGAGACCCAGTACTTC. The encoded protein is CASSLELETQYF.

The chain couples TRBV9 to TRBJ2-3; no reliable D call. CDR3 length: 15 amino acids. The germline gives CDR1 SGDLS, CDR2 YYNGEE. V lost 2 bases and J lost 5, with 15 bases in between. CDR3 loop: CASSVGPGHGDTQYF. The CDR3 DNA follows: TGTGCCAGCAGCGTGGGCCCCGGTCATGGAGATACGCAGTATTTT.

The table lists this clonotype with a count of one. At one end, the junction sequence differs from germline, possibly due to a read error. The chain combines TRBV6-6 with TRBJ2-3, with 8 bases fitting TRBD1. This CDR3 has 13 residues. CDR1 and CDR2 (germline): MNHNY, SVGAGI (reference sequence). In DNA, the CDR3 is TGCGCCAGCAGTTACTCGTCCGGGACAGGGCAGTATTTT. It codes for CASSYSSGTGQYF.